This T cell receptor beta chain is drawn from a study of T cells in Graves' hyperthyroidism and ophthalmopathy. Amplification yielded TCR beta CDR3 regions, with RNA transcripts as the source. The HTBI primer set served for first-round RT-PCR of the TCR CDR3. Each CDR3 protein gets one entry after TCRdb re-called the multiplex PCR reads with MiXCR. The sample yields 300,000 to 350,000 distinct CDR3 sequences, around 17% seen once. Germline V gives CDR1 PRHDT, CDR2 FYEKMQ (reference sequence). J lost 6 bases, V lost 2 bases, and 16 bases had no gene match. The CDR3 loop spans 20 amino acids. The sequence was obtained from a man aged 30 to 45 with Graves' hyperthyroidism. V and J are TRBV13 and TRBJ2-3, with 14 nucleotides matching TRBD2. The specimen was blood. The chain's CDR3 is CASSLLTSPGLAGDSDTQYF. Here the CDR3 DNA reads TGTGCCAGCAGCTTACTCACTTCTCCGGGACTAGCGGGAGATAGCGATACGCAGTATTTT.